This T cell receptor (beta chain) was recovered during a study of siplizumab effects on memory and regulatory T cells. Germline CDR1 reads SGDLS; CDR2 reads YYNGEE. This CDR3 spans 14 amino acids. After removal of 4 bases from V and 8 bases from J, the junction contained 8 bases not matched to a gene. This clone was observed a few times. TCRdb keeps only in-frame clones here, not all; method: immunoSEQ multiplex PCR. The sample has approximately 58,000 clones, 85% to 95% seen once. Material for sequencing was CD8+ T cells sorted from blood. The rearrangement links TRBV9 to TRBJ2-1; 8 bases are shared with TRBD2. The TCR comes from a human donor in good health. The CDR3 DNA reads TGTGCCAGCAGCTCCACCGGGACTAGTTATGAGCAGTTCTTC. It specifies CASSSTGTSYEQFF. The variable domain in full, with the rest retrieved from reference TRBV9 and TRBJ2-1, is DSGVTQTPKHLITATGQRVTLRCSPRSGDLSVYWYQQSLDQGLQFLIQYYNGEERAKGNILERFSAQQFPDLHSELNLSSLELGDSALYFCASSSTGTSYEQFFGPGTRLTVL.